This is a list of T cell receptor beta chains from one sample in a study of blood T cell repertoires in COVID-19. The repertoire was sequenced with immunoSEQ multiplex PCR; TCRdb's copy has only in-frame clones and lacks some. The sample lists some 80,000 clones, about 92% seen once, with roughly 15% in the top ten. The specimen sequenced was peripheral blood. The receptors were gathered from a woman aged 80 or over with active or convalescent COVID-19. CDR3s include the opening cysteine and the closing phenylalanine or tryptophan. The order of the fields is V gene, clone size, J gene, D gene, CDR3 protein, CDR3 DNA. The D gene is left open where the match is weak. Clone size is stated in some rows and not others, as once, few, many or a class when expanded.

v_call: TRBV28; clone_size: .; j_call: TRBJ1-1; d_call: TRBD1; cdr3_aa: CASRATGAVTEAFF; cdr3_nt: TGTGCCAGCAGAGCAACAGGGGCGGTCACTGAAGCTTTCTTT
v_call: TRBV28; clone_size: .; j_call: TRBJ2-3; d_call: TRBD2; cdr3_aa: CASSNSGGGTSGFLYTQYF; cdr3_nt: TGTGCCAGCAGTAACTCTGGGGGGGGGACTAGCGGGTTTCTTTATACGCAGTATTTT
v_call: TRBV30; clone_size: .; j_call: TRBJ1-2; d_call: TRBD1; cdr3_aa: CAWSRQGYGYTF; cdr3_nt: TGTGCCTGGAGTCGACAGGGTTATGGCTACACCTTC
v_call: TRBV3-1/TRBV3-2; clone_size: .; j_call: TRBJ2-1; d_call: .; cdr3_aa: CASSPQGPTYNEQFF; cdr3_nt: TGTGCCAGCAGCCCACAGGGCCCGACTTACAATGAGCAGTTCTTC
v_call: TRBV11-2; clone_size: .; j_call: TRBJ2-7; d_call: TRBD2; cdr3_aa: CASSYAGGLADEQYF; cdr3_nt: TGTGCCAGCAGCTACGCCGGCGGACTAGCGGACGAGCAGTACTTC
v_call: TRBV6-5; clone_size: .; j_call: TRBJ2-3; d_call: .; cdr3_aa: CASSGGEVKDTQYF; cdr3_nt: TGTGCCAGCAGCGGAGGCGAGGTAAAAGATACGCAGTATTTT
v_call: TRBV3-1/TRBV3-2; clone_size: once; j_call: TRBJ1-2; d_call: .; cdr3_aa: CASSQGAYGYTF; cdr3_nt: TGTGCCAGCAGCCAGGGGGCGTATGGCTACACCTTC
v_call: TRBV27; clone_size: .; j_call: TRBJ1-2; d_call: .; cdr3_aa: CASSPFDGVSYGYTF; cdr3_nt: TGTGCCAGCAGTCCGTTTGATGGAGTGAGCTATGGCTACACCTTC
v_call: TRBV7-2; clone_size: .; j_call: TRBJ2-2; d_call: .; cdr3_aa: CASSLVGEVTGELFF; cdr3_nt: TGTGCCAGCAGCTTAGTTGGGGAGGTCACCGGGGAGCTGTTTTTT
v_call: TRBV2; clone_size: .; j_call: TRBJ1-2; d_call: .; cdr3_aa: CASSEGGTNYGYTF; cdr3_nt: TGTGCCAGCAGTGAGGGGGGGACGAACTATGGCTACACCTTC
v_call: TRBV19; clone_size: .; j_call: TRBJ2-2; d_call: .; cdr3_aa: CASSIATGRAGELFF; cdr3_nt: TGTGCCAGTAGTATAGCAACAGGGAGGGCCGGGGAGCTGTTTTTT
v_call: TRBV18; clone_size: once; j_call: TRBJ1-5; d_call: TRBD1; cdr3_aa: CASSPNRGEPQHF; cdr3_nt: TGTGCCAGCTCCCCGAACAGGGGAGAGCCCCAGCATTTT
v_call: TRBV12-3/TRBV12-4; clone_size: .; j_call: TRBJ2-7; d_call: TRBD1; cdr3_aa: CASSGQGAYEQYF; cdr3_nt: TGTGCCAGCTCGGGACAGGGGGCGTACGAGCAGTACTTC
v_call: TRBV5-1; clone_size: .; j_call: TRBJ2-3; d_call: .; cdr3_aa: CASSLGGTLATDTQYF; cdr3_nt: TGCGCCAGCAGCTTGGGCGGGACTTTAGCCACAGATACGCAGTATTTT
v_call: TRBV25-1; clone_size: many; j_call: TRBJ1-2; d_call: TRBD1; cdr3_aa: CASSEWEQGSLYGYTF; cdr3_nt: TGTGCCAGCAGTGAATGGGAACAGGGGTCCCTCTATGGCTACACCTTC
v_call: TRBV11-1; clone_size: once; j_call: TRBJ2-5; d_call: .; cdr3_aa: CASGTGKETQYF; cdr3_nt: TGTGCCAGCGGTACGGGGAAAGAGACCCAGTACTTC
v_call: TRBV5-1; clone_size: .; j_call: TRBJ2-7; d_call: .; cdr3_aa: CASSFSWVSSYEQYF; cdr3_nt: TGCGCCAGCAGCTTTAGCTGGGTCTCCTCCTACGAGCAGTACTTC
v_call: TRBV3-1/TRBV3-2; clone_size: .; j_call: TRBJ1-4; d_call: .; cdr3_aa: CASSLNRATNEKLFF; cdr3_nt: TGTGCCAGCAGCCTAAACAGGGCAACTAATGAAAAACTGTTTTTT
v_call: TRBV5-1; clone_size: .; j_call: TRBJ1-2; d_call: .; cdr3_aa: CASSFLDSGTYGYTF; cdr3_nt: TGCGCCAGCAGCTTCCTGGACAGCGGGACCTATGGCTACACCTTC
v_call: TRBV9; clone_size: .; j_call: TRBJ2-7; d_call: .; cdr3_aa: CASSWSQGPSEQYF; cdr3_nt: TGTGCCAGCAGCTGGAGCCAGGGGCCCTCCGAGCAGTACTTC
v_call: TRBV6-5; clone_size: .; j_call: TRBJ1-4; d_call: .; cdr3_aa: CASRGGGRASEKLFF; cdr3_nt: TGTGCCAGCAGGGGGGGAGGCAGGGCGTCGGAAAAACTGTTTTTT
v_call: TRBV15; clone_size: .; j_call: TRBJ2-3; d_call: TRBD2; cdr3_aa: CATRGRTSGGSTDTQYF; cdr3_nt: TGTGCCACCAGGGGTCGGACTAGCGGGGGGTCCACAGATACGCAGTATTTT
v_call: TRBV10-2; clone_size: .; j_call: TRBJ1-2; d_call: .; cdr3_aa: CASRGQGYGYTF; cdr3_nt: TGCGCCAGCAGAGGCCAGGGCTATGGCTACACCTTC
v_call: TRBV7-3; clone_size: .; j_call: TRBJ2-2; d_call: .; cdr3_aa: CASSPQGNTGELFF; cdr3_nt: TGTGCCAGCAGCCCGCAGGGGAACACCGGGGAGCTGTTTTTT
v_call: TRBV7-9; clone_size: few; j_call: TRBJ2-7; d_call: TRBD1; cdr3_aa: CASRAIAYRGHEQYF; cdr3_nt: TGTGCCAGCAGGGCCATAGCCTACAGGGGTCACGAGCAGTACTTC
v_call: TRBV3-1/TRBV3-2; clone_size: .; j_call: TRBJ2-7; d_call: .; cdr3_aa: CASSHRGYEQYF; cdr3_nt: TGTGCCAGCAGCCACAGGGGCTACGAGCAGTACTTC
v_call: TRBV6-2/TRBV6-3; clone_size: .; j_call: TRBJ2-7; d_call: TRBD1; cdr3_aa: CASSPGQVLNEQYF; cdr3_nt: TGTGCCAGCAGTCCCGGACAGGTTCTGAACGAGCAGTACTTC
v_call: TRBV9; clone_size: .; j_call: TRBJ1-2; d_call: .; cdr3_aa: CASSSAGGEGYFYGYTF; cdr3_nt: TGTGCCAGCAGCTCTGCCGGGGGGGAAGGATACTTCTATGGCTACACCTTC
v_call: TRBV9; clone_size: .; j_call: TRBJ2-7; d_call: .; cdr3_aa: CATPPGQGSYEQYF; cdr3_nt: TGTGCCACCCCGCCTGGGCAGGGCTCCTACGAGCAGTACTTC
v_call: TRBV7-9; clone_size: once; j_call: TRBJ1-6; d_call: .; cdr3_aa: CASSYAGFSPLHF; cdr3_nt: TGTGCCAGCAGCTATGCGGGATTCTCACCCCTCCACTTT
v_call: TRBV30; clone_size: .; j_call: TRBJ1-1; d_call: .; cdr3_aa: CAWSLPTGRSTEAFF; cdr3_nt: TGTGCCTGGAGCCTCCCGACAGGCCGCAGCACTGAAGCTTTCTTT
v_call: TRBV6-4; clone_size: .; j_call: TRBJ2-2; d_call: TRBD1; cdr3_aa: CASSLLTGTGELFF; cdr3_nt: TGTGCCAGCAGTCTCCTGACAGGGACCGGGGAGCTGTTTTTT
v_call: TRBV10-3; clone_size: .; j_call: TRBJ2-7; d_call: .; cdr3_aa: CATSRDIAYEQYF; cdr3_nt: TGTGCCACCTCGAGGGACATCGCCTACGAGCAGTACTTC
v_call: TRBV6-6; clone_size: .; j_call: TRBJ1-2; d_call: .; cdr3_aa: CASSYPGGMYGYTF; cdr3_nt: TGTGCCAGCAGTTACCCAGGAGGGATGTATGGCTACACCTTC
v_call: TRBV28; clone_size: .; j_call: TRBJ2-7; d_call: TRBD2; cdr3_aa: CASSLTSGGEQYF; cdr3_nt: TGTGCCAGCAGTCTTACCTCGGGGGGAGAGCAGTACTTC
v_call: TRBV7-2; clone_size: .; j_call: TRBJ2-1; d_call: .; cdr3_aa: CASSPHSGSYNEQFF; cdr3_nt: TGTGCCAGCAGCCCCCACTCTGGTTCCTACAATGAGCAGTTCTTC
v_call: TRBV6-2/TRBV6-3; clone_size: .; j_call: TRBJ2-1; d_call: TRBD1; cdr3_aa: CASSYHGQGPYEQFF; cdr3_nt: TGTGCCAGCAGTTATCACGGACAGGGCCCCTATGAGCAGTTCTTC
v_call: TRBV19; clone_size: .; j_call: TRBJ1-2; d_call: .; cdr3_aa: CASSQTGRANYGYTF; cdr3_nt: TGTGCCAGTAGCCAAACAGGGAGAGCTAACTATGGCTACACCTTC
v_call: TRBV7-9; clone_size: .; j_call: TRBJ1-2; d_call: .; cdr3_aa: CASSLGPDLGYTF; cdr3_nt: TGTGCCAGCAGCCTGGGGCCCGACCTTGGCTACACCTTC
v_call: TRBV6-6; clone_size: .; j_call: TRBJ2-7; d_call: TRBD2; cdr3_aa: CASIGLAGAYEQYF; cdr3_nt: TGTGCCAGCATCGGACTAGCGGGGGCCTACGAGCAGTACTTC
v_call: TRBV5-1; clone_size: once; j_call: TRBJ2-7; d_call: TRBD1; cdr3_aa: CASSLTGGEVRRYF; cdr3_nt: TGCGCCAGCAGTTTGACAGGGGGCGAGGTGCGGCGGTACTTC
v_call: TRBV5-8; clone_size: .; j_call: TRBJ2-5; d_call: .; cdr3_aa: CASSLIVPGSGETQYF; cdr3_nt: TGTGCCAGCAGCTTGATAGTGCCAGGGTCTGGGGAGACCCAGTACTTC
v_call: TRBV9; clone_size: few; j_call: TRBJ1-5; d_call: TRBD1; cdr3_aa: CASSPSLGQPGNQPQHF; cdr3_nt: TGTGCCAGCAGCCCCTCCTTGGGACAGCCCGGCAATCAGCCCCAGCATTTT
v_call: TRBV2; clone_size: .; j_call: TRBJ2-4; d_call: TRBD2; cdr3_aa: CASSEGTSGLGNIQYF; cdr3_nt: TGTGCCAGCAGTGAGGGGACTAGCGGTTTGGGAAACATTCAGTACTTC
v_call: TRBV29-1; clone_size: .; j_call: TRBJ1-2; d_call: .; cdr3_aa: CSATQDLLGGYTF; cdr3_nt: TGCAGCGCTACACAGGACCTTCTCGGTGGCTACACCTTC
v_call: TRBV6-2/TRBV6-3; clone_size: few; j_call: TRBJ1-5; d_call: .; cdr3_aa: CASSKRPTLGGIPRHQPQHF; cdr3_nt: TGTGCCAGCAGTAAACGGCCCACTTTGGGGGGGATCCCCAGGCATCAGCCCCAGCATTTT
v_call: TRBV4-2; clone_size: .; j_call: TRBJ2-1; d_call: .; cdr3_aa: CASSQTSGLHSYNEQFF; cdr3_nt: TGTGCCAGCAGCCAAACGAGCGGGCTACATTCCTACAATGAGCAGTTCTTC
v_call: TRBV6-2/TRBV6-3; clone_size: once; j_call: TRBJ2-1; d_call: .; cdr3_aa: CASSHSDEQFF; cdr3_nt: TGTGCCAGCAGTCACAGTGATGAGCAGTTCTTC
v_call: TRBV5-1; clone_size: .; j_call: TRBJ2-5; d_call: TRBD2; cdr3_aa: CASRPPGGVETQYF; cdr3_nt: TGCGCCAGCAGGCCCCCGGGGGGGGTAGAGACCCAGTACTTC
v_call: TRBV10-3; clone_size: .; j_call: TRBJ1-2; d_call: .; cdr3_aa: CAIRGREVYGYTF; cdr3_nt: TGTGCCATCAGGGGCAGGGAGGTTTATGGCTACACCTTC